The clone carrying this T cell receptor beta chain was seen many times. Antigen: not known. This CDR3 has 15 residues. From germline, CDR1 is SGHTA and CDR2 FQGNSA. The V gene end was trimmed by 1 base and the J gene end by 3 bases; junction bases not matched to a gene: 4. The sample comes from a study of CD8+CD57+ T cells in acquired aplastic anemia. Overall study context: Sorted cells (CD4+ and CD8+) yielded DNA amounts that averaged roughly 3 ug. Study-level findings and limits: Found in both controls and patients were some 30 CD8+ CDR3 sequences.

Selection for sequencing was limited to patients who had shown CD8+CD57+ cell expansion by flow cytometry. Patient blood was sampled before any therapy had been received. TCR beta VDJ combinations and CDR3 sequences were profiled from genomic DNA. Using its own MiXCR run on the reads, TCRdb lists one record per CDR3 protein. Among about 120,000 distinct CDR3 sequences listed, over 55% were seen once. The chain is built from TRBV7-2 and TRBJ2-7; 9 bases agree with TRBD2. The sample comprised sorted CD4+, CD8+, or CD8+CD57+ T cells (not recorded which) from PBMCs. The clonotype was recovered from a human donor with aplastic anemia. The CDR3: CASSLVGGRVYEQYF. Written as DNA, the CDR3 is TGTGCCAGCAGCTTAGTTGGCGGGAGGGTCTACGAGCAGTACTTC. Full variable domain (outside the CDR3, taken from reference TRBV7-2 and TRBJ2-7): GAGVSQSPSNKVTEKGKDVELRCDPISGHTALYWYRQSLGQGLEFLIYFQGNSAPDKSGLPSDRFSAERTGGSVSTLTIQRTQQEDSAVYLCASSLVGGRVYEQYFGPGTRLTVT.